These 25 T cell receptor beta chains were sequenced from one sample in a study of T cell responses to AZD1222 COVID-19 vaccine. Clones were sequenced by immunoSEQ multiplex PCR, and TCRdb holds only the in-frame ones, with some missing. The sample records about 150,000 clones, around 90% being singletons. Sequencing was performed on peripheral blood, taken 28 days after the second AZD1222 dose. The receptors come from an adult who received the AZD1222 COVID-19 vaccine.

The rearrangement joins TRBV16 to TRBJ2-1; 7 bases agree with TRBD1. After removal of 4 bases from V and 9 bases from J, the junction contained 6 bases not matched to a gene. Per germline, CDR1 KGHSY and CDR2 FQNENV. The CDR3 runs 13 residues. The CDR3 region is CASSLRTGGEQFF. CDR3 in DNA: TGTGCCAGCAGCCTCAGGACAGGCGGTGAGCAGTTCTTC.

This clone occurred once. The rearrangement links TRBV3-1 (or the pseudogene TRBV3-2) to TRBJ2-3; D is uncertain. The germline V and J ends were trimmed by 6 bases and 3 bases, with 4 bases remaining between them. Per germline, CDR1 LGHDT and CDR2 YNNKEL (reference sequence). The CDR3 is made up of 11 amino acids. The CDR3, as DNA: TGTGCCAGCAGTCAGACAGATACGCAGTATTTT. Amino acid sequence: CASSQTDTQYF.

V is TRBV5-6 and J is TRBJ2-1; D might be TRBD2 (6 bases). The CDR3 is 15 residues long. From germline, CDR1 is SGHDT and CDR2 YYEEEE. Trimming stripped 4 bases from V and 4 bases from J, with 15 bases between. The CDR3 loop reads CASSRRLVIYNEQFF. For the CDR3, the DNA is TGTGCCAGCAGCCGGAGACTAGTAATTTACAATGAGCAGTTCTTC.

The genes are TRBV19 and TRBJ1-4; tentatively, D is TRBD1 (6 bases). This CDR3 contains 16 residues. Deletions cut 5 bases from V and 3 bases from J, with 16 bases between. CDR1 is LNHDA and CDR2 is SQIVND in the germline V gene (reference sequence). CDR3 coding DNA: TGTGCCAGTAGTGTCCCGACAGGCCCGGCTAATGAAAAACTGTTTTTT. Protein sequence: CASSVPTGPANEKLFF.

This chain links TRBV6-4 with TRBJ1-1; perhaps TRBD1 as D (6 bases). This CDR3 spans 15 amino acids. Germline loops: CDR1 MRHNA, CDR2 SNTAGT. V shed 6 bases and J shed 0 bases, with 14 bases lying between them. The CDR3 protein is CASSQKQGLNTEAFF. The CDR3 bases are TGTGCCAGCAGCCAGAAACAGGGACTGAACACTGAAGCTTTCTTT.

The chain is built from TRBV6-4 and TRBJ1-2, with D unresolved. V was trimmed by 4 bases and J by 9 bases, leaving 15 bases between them. The germline V gene encodes CDR1 MRHNA and CDR2 SNTAGT. This CDR3 has 13 amino acids. The CDR3 DNA is TGTGCCAGCAGTGCATCGGGAACACTTAGCTACACCTTC. Its translation is CASSASGTLSYTF.

The chain joins TRBV13 to TRBJ2-7; D is uncertain. Germline CDR1 reads PRHDT; CDR2 reads FYEKMQ (reference sequence). Trimming left V 3 bases short and J 2 bases short, with 11 bases between. CDR3 length: 14 residues. CDR3 sequence: CASSFGRVPYEQYF. The CDR3 DNA sequence: TGTGCCAGCAGCTTTGGCCGGGTTCCCTACGAGCAGTACTTC.

The chain carries TRBV18 and TRBJ1-1; D not resolved. Germline lookup yields CDR1 KGHSH and CDR2 LQKENI. This CDR3 is built from 15 residues. Trimming cost V 3 bases and J 4 bases, with 15 bases left between them. In nucleotides, the CDR3 is TGTGCCAGCTCACCGCGCGTCCCGAGTTCCACTGAAGCTTTCTTT. Encoded protein: CASSPRVPSSTEAFF. The full variable domain, with the rest looked up from reference TRBV18 and TRBJ1-1, is NAGVMQNPRHLVRRRGQEARLRCSPMKGHSHVYWYRQLPEEGLKFMVYLQKENIIDESGMPKERFSAEFPKEGPSILRIQQVVRGDSAAYFCASSPRVPSSTEAFFGQGTRLTVV.

The chain recombines TRBV19 with TRBJ1-4, with 8 bases fitting TRBD1. The CDR3 is made up of 15 amino acids. From germline, CDR1 is LNHDA and CDR2 SQIVND (reference sequence). J was trimmed by 7 bases and V by 5 bases; bases with no gene match: 9. The CDR3 protein is CASSPRQGRTEKLFF. The CDR3 DNA reads TGTGCCAGTAGTCCAAGACAGGGGAGAACTGAAAAACTGTTTTTT.

The chain uses TRBV30 and TRBJ1-5, with TRBD1 matching over 9 bases. The CDR3 runs 17 residues. From germline, CDR1 is GTSNPN and CDR2 SVGIG (reference sequence). Germline trimming cut 4 bases from V and 4 bases from J; bases unmatched to any gene: 14. The CDR3 here is CAWTPLGQGLVNQPQHF. The CDR3 DNA reads TGTGCCTGGACCCCCCTCGGACAGGGGCTCGTTAATCAGCCCCAGCATTTT.

V and J are TRBV9 and TRBJ2-1, with 7 bases matching TRBD2. This CDR3 is 15 amino acids long. Germline CDR1 SGDLS, CDR2 YYNGEE. V was clipped by 0 bases and J by 4 bases; unmatched bases: 4. DNA for the CDR3: TGTGCCAGCAGCGTAGCAGCGGGGCAATACAATGAGCAGTTCTTC. As protein: CASSVAAGQYNEQFF. Together with reference TRBV9 and TRBJ2-1, the CDR3 gives the full variable domain: DSGVTQTPKHLITATGQRVTLRCSPRSGDLSVYWYQQSLDQGLQFLIQYYNGEERAKGNILERFSAQQFPDLHSELNLSSLELGDSALYFCASSVAAGQYNEQFFGPGTRLTVL.

This clone has more than one count but fewer than ten. The rearrangement uses TRBV5-1 and TRBJ2-2; D unresolved. Germline V gives CDR1 SGHRS, CDR2 YFSETQ. The V end was cut by 0 bases, the J end by 0 bases, with 12 bases between. The CDR3 totals 17 residues. CDR3 protein: CASSLARTGTNTGELFF. The DNA of the CDR3 is TGCGCCAGCAGCTTGGCCAGGACGGGTACGAACACCGGGGAGCTGTTTTTT.

A single count supports this clone. The chain combines TRBV25-1 with TRBJ1-6; D is unresolved. The CDR3 covers 13 residues. Germline CDR1 and CDR2: MGHDK and SYGVNS. Trimming removed 5 bases at V and 7 bases at J, with 9 bases between. The CDR3 reads CASSLPANSPLHF. CDR3 in DNA: TGTGCCAGCAGTTTACCAGCCAATTCACCCCTCCACTTT. The full variable domain, completed using reference TRBV25-1 and TRBJ1-6, is EADIYQTPRYLVIGTGKKITLECSQTMGHDKMYWYQQDPGMELHLIHYSYGVNSTEKGDLSSESTVSRIRTEHFPLTLESARPSHTSQYLCASSLPANSPLHFGNGTRLTVT.

V is TRBV7-9 and J is TRBJ1-1, with no clear D. The CDR3 loop spans 11 amino acids. V lost 1 base to trimming and J lost 4 bases, with 1 base between them. Germline-derived CDR1 and CDR2 are SEHNR and FQNEAQ (reference sequence). In DNA, the CDR3 is TGTGCCAGCAGCTTAGGCACTGAAGCTTTCTTT. Its protein is CASSLGTEAFF.

The chain combines TRBV3-1 (or the pseudogene TRBV3-2) with TRBJ2-3; 7 bases align to TRBD2. J was trimmed by 2 bases and V by 4 bases; bases with no gene match: 6. Germline CDR1 LGHDT, CDR2 YNNKEL (reference sequence). The CDR3 extends over 15 amino acids. This CDR3 is CASSPGLAATDTQYF. DNA for the CDR3: TGTGCCAGCAGCCCCGGCCTAGCGGCCACAGATACGCAGTATTTT.

The chain uses TRBV19 and TRBJ2-1, with 16 bases identical to TRBD2. The CDR3 covers 16 residues. From germline, CDR1 is LNHDA and CDR2 SQIVND (reference sequence). V was clipped by 4 bases and J by 10 bases; unmatched bases: 7. The CDR3 region is CASSTGTSGRAGEQFF. The CDR3 DNA reads TGTGCCAGTAGTACAGGGACTAGCGGGAGGGCCGGAGAGCAGTTCTTC.

The chain employs TRBV18 and TRBJ2-7, with D perhaps matching TRBD1 or TRBD2 (6 bases each). Germline lookup yields CDR1 KGHSH and CDR2 LQKENI. The CDR3 contains 15 residues. V was pared by 3 bases and J by 3 bases, with 15 bases between. CDR3 DNA sequence: TGTGCCAGCTCACCCCGGGGGCAGGCCGACTACGAGCAGTACTTC. Its protein is CASSPRGQADYEQYF.

The chain uses TRBV11-3 and TRBJ2-7; 9 bases agree with TRBD2. Germline V lookup: CDR1 SGHNT, CDR2 YENEEA. V was clipped by 7 bases and J by 3 bases; unmatched bases: 13. CDR3 size: 16 residues. Here the CDR3 reads CASIQEGSGSVYEQYF. DNA for the CDR3: TGTGCCAGCATCCAGGAGGGTAGCGGGAGTGTCTACGAGCAGTACTTC.

The chain joins TRBV10-3 to TRBJ1-1; D is unresolved. This CDR3 has 15 amino acids. Between the trimmed V and J ends, which lost 3 bases and 4 bases, there was a span of 15 bases. Looked up from germline, CDR1 is ENHRY and CDR2 is SYGVKD. CDR3 sequence (DNA): TGTGCCATCAGTGAATCGGGCAGGTACAGCACTGAAGCTTTCTTT. Translated, it gives CAISESGRYSTEAFF.

Here the CDR3 reads CATSSDRVYNSPLHF. As DNA, the CDR3 is TGTGCCACCAGCAGTGACAGGGTCTATAATTCACCCCTCCACTTT. The J gene is TRBJ1-6, the V gene TRBV15; 7 positions match TRBD1. Germline V lookup: CDR1 LNHNV, CDR2 YYDKDF (reference sequence). The CDR3 extends over 15 amino acids. The V gene end was trimmed by 3 bases and the J gene end by 3 bases; junction bases not matched to a gene: 2.

This clone appeared a single time. The chain recombines TRBV7-2 with TRBJ2-3, with D possibly TRBD2 on 5 matching bases. CDR1 and CDR2 (germline): SGHTA, FQGNSA. V was trimmed by 1 base and J by 7 bases, leaving 12 bases between them. This CDR3 has 14 residues. CDR3 in amino acids: CASSLEASPNTQYF. CDR3 nucleotide sequence: TGTGCCAGCAGCTTAGAGGCTAGCCCAAATACGCAGTATTTT.

The chain recombines TRBV7-9 with TRBJ2-7; D is unresolved. The CDR3 length is 13 residues. The ends were cut back, 1 base at V and 3 bases at J, with 7 bases in the middle. Germline lookup yields CDR1 SEHNR and CDR2 FQNEAQ (reference sequence). The CDR3 nucleotides read TGTGCCAGCAGCTTAGGATACCGCTACGAGCAGTACTTC. This translates into CASSLGYRYEQYF. The complete variable domain, with remaining parts taken from reference TRBV7-9 and TRBJ2-7, reads DTGVSQNPRHKITKRGQNVTFRCDPISEHNRLYWYRQTLGQGPEFLTYFQNEAQLEKSRLLSDRFSAERPKGSFSTLEIQRTEQGDSAMYLCASSLGYRYEQYFGPGTRLTVT.

The chain combines TRBV5-1 with TRBJ1-1; D is possibly TRBD1 (5 bases). CDR1 is SGHRS and CDR2 is YFSETQ in the germline V gene. This CDR3 has 15 amino acids. V was cut by 0 bases and J by 5 bases, with 14 bases left in between. The CDR3 sequence is CASSLVQGSGTEAFF. CDR3 in DNA: TGCGCCAGCAGCTTGGTGCAGGGTTCGGGGACTGAAGCTTTCTTT. The full variable domain, completed using reference TRBV5-1 and TRBJ1-1, is KAGVTQTPRYLIKTRGQQVTLSCSPISGHRSVSWYQQTPGQGLQFLFEYFSETQRNKGNFPGRFSGRQFSNSRSEMNVSTLELGDSALYLCASSLVQGSGTEAFFGQGTRLTVV.

The chain couples TRBV5-6 to TRBJ2-7; weak D call: TRBD1 (5 bases). Germline V CDR1 and CDR2: SGHDT, YYEEEE. The CDR3 runs 18 residues. Trimming shortened V by 4 bases and J by 4 bases, and 27 bases separated the two germline ends. The CDR3 protein is CASSAMVPEQELKYEQYF. The CDR3 coding sequence is TGTGCCAGCAGCGCAATGGTCCCCGAACAGGAACTAAAATACGAGCAGTACTTC.

The V and J genes are TRBV29-1 and TRBJ1-1; 7 bases align to TRBD1. CDR1 and CDR2 (germline): SQVTM, ANQGSEA. V dropped 3 bases and J dropped 7; count of bases not matched to a gene: 8. The CDR3 has 13 amino acids. The CDR3 here is CSVDLTGPGEAFF. Written as DNA, the CDR3 is TGCAGCGTTGACCTGACAGGGCCGGGTGAAGCTTTCTTT.